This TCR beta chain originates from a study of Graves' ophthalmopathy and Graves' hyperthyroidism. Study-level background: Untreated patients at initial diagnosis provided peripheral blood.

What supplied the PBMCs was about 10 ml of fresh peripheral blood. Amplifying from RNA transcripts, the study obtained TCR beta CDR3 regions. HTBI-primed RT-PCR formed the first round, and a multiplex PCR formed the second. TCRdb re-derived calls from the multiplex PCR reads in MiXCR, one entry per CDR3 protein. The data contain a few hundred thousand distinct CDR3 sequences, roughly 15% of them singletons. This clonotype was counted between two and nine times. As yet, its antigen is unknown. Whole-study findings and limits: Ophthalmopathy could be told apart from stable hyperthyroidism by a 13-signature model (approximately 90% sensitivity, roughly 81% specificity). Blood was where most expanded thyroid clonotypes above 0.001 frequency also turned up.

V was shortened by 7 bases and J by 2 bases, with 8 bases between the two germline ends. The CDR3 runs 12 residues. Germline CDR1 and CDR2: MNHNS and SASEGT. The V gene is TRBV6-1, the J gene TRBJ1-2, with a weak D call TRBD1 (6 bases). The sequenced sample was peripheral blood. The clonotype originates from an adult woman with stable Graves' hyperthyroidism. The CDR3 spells CASKQGNYGYTF. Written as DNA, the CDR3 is TGTGCCAGCAAACAGGGAAACTATGGCTACACCTTC.